This T cell receptor beta chain was documented in a study of early T cells in non-severe SARS-CoV-2 infection. This clonotype showed up just a few times. Per germline, CDR1 LGHNT and CDR2 FRNRAP. Trimming removed 6 bases from V and 1 base from J, with 9 bases in between. The CDR3 contains 13 residues. From the 5' RACE reads, TCRdb called clonotypes with MiXCR, one entry per CDR3 protein. The sample holds around 44,000 distinct CDR3 sequences, about 9.2% seen once. Sequencing was performed on whole blood. The chain recombines TRBV12-5 with TRBJ1-1, with D tentatively TRBD1 (5 bases). The clonotype originates from an adult who was a healthcare worker with PCR-confirmed SARS-CoV-2 infection or an uninfected control (not recorded which). The CDR3 sequence: CASGMGRNTEAFF. The DNA of the CDR3 is TGTGCTAGTGGGATGGGACGGAACACTGAAGCTTTCTTT.